Listed below are T cell receptor beta chains from one sample, sequenced in a study of blood T cell repertoires in COVID-19. The assay was immunoSEQ multiplex PCR, and TCRdb's table has in-frame clones only and misses some. The data show about 100,000 clones, with around 81% seen just once and about an eighth held by the top ten. Sequencing was done on a sample of peripheral blood. These receptors were obtained from a man in his forties or fifties with active or convalescent COVID-19. CDR3s include the opening cysteine and the closing phenylalanine or tryptophan. D genes are given only for firm matches. Not all rows give a size; the values are once, few, many and, for expanded clones, a class.

D: TRBD1
J: TRBJ2-2
V: TRBV27
size: -
CDR3: CASGRTGGTGELFF
DNA: TGTGCCAGCGGACGGACAGGAGGCACCGGGGAGCTGTTTTTT

D: TRBD1
J: TRBJ2-3
V: TRBV7-9
size: -
CDR3: CASSPGTGSDTQYF
DNA: TGTGCCAGCAGCCCCGGGACAGGGTCAGATACGCAGTATTTT

D: TRBD2
J: TRBJ2-1
V: TRBV2
size: -
CDR3: CASSPMGPGTSGASYNEQFF
DNA: TGTGCCAGCAGTCCTATGGGCCCCGGGACTAGCGGGGCTTCCTACAATGAGCAGTTCTTC

D: -
J: TRBJ1-4
V: TRBV3-1/TRBV3-2
size: -
CDR3: CASSLQGNEKLFF
DNA: TGTGCCAGCAGCCTTCAGGGGAATGAAAAACTGTTTTTT

D: -
J: TRBJ1-2
V: TRBV7-9
size: -
CDR3: CASSLFVRQAPYGYTF
DNA: TGTGCCAGCAGCTTATTTGTTCGGCAGGCCCCCTATGGCTACACCTTC

D: -
J: TRBJ2-1
V: TRBV2
size: -
CDR3: CASLADNEQFF
DNA: TGTGCCAGCTTAGCCGACAATGAGCAGTTCTTC

D: TRBD1
J: TRBJ1-3
V: TRBV29-1
size: -
CDR3: CSVADRVTGNTIYF
DNA: TGCAGCGTTGCAGACAGGGTAACTGGAAACACCATATATTTT

D: -
J: TRBJ1-6
V: TRBV19
size: -
CDR3: CASSIGAPGLINSPLHF
DNA: TGTGCCAGTAGTATAGGAGCCCCGGGACTGATTAATTCACCCCTCCACTTT

D: TRBD1
J: TRBJ2-1
V: TRBV29-1
size: once
CDR3: CTGQGDNEQFF
DNA: TGCACCGGACAGGGAGACAATGAGCAGTTCTTC

D: -
J: TRBJ1-1
V: TRBV18
size: -
CDR3: CASSSSPAEAFF
DNA: TGTGCCAGCTCATCCAGTCCCGCTGAAGCTTTCTTT

D: -
J: TRBJ1-6
V: TRBV28
size: -
CDR3: CASSLWTAGYSYNSPLHF
DNA: TGTGCCAGCAGTTTATGGACAGCAGGATACTCCTATAATTCACCCCTCCACTTT

D: TRBD2
J: TRBJ2-1
V: TRBV18
size: once
CDR3: CASSPRLAGGPHNEQFF
DNA: TGTGCCAGCTCACCACGCCTAGCGGGAGGGCCCCACAATGAGCAGTTCTTC

D: -
J: TRBJ1-2
V: TRBV29-1
size: -
CDR3: CSADSRGYGYTF
DNA: TGCAGCGCTGACAGTCGAGGCTATGGCTACACCTTC

D: TRBD1
J: TRBJ2-5
V: TRBV29-1
size: -
CDR3: CTIGGQGAQETQYF
DNA: TGCACTATAGGGGGACAGGGGGCCCAAGAGACCCAGTACTTC

D: -
J: TRBJ2-2
V: TRBV19
size: -
CDR3: CASSQGQTTGELFF
DNA: TGTGCCAGTAGTCAGGGACAAACCACCGGGGAGCTGTTTTTT

D: -
J: TRBJ1-2
V: TRBV19
size: -
CDR3: CASHWGLANYGYTF
DNA: TGTGCCAGTCATTGGGGCTTAGCTAACTATGGCTACACCTTC

D: TRBD1
J: TRBJ1-5
V: TRBV24-1
size: -
CDR3: CATSDTRQGSNQPQHF
DNA: TGTGCCACCAGTGACACAAGACAGGGCAGCAATCAGCCCCAGCATTTT

D: TRBD1
J: TRBJ2-7
V: TRBV29-1
size: -
CDR3: CSAGTGTYEQYF
DNA: TGCAGCGCCGGGACAGGGACCTACGAGCAGTACTTC

D: TRBD1
J: TRBJ1-2
V: TRBV5-1
size: -
CDR3: CASSIDREGYTF
DNA: TGCGCCAGCAGCATCGACAGGGAAGGCTACACCTTC

D: TRBD1
J: TRBJ1-3
V: TRBV24-1
size: -
CDR3: CATSDGTGTGNTIYF
DNA: TGTGCCACCAGTGATGGGACAGGTACTGGAAACACCATATATTTT

D: TRBD1
J: TRBJ2-3
V: TRBV7-3
size: -
CDR3: CASSRTGGTDTQYF
DNA: TGTGCCAGCAGCCGGACAGGGGGCACAGATACGCAGTATTTT

D: TRBD2
J: TRBJ2-5
V: TRBV9
size: -
CDR3: CASSARGLAGARETQYF
DNA: TGTGCCAGCAGCGCCCGGGGACTAGCGGGAGCGAGGGAGACCCAGTACTTC

D: -
J: TRBJ2-5
V: TRBV1
size: -
CDR3: CTSSQEGTSGRAKETQYF
DNA: TGCACCAGCAGCCAAGAAGGGACTAGCGGGAGGGCCAAGGAGACCCAGTACTTC